This entry is about one T cell receptor (beta chain). Its target is unknown. Uncontrolled infection, other autoimmune disease, pregnancy or lactation disqualified patients from enrolment. Germline CDR1 SGHDT, CDR2 YYEEEE. There are 14 residues in the CDR3. Trimming removed 4 bases at V and 5 bases at J, with 13 bases between. The sample is drawn from a study of T cells in Graves' hyperthyroidism and ophthalmopathy. The study, taken as a whole, reports: In the blood, most expanded thyroid clonotypes above 0.001 appeared as well. For ophthalmopathy, model prediction preceded onset by a median 6.5 months.

It was RNA transcripts that yielded the amplified TCR beta CDR3 regions. The study used the HTBI primer set for a first-round RT-PCR of the TCR CDR3. TCRdb itself ran the multiplex PCR reads through MiXCR, one entry per CDR3 protein. Of hundreds of thousands of distinct CDR3 sequences detected, nearly 45% appear once; the ten largest clones hold approximately 7.2%. This receptor was obtained from an adult man with Graves' disease, either hyperthyroidism or ophthalmopathy (not recorded which). The sequenced sample was peripheral blood or thyroid tissue (not recorded which). The chain links TRBV5-6 to TRBJ1-5; no clear D gene. The CDR3: CASSHASSDQPQHF. The CDR3 nucleotides are TGTGCCAGCAGCCACGCCTCGTCCGATCAGCCCCAGCATTTT.